This entry is about one T cell receptor beta chain. These data belong to a study of T-cell reconstitution after alpha-beta-depleted transplantation in children. The CDR3 runs 14 residues. V was clipped by 4 bases and J by 6 bases, with 13 bases between them. Unique molecular identifiers were used to barcode this TCRbeta library. TCRdb passed the PCR reads through MiXCR, listing each CDR3 protein once. This sample has about 510,000 distinct CDR3 sequences, with approximately 10% found just once. The TCR originated in a female patient between 2 and 15 years old who had a stem cell transplant for aplastic anemia, so the T cells may come from the graft donor. The genes are TRBV12-3 or TRBV12-4 and TRBJ2-1; TRBD1 might be the D (6 bases). Here the sequenced sample was PBMCs, mostly from graft donor cells, taken 180 days after TCRalphabeta/CD19-depleted stem cell transplant. The CDR3 sequence: CASSSTTGSNEQFF. CDR3 sequence (DNA): TGTGCCAGCAGTTCCACCACAGGGTCCAATGAGCAGTTCTTC.